This TCR beta chain was sequenced during a study of blood T cell repertoires in COVID-19. The CDR3 has 22 residues. Germline CDR1 MDHEN, CDR2 SYDVKM. With 4 bases clipped from V and 0 bases from J, the junction kept 21 bases outside the gene matches. Sequencing was performed with immunoSEQ multiplex PCR; in TCRdb, only in-frame clones are kept and a portion is missing. The sample has 120,000 or so clones; around 80% are singletons. The rearrangement links TRBV28 to TRBJ1-1, with TRBD1 matching over 12 bases. Sequencing used peripheral blood. This receptor was identified in a man aged 70-80 years with acute or convalescent COVID-19. As DNA, the CDR3 is TGTGCCAGCAGTTCTTACCCGAGTTTGCCGGGGACAGGGGGCGGGATGAACACTGAAGCTTTCTTT. As protein: CASSSYPSLPGTGGGMNTEAFF. Variable domain in full (rest from reference TRBV28 and TRBJ1-1): DVKVTQSSRYLVKRTGEKVFLECVQDMDHENMFWYRQDPGLGLRLIYFSYDVKMKEKGDIPEGYSVSREKKERFSLILESASTNQTSMYLCASSSYPSLPGTGGGMNTEAFFGQGTRLTVV.